These 14 T cell receptor beta chains share one sample of origin, sequenced in a study of cytomegalovirus exposure and HLA in healthy donors. PCR amplification relied on 60 Vbeta primers (plus 13 Jbeta primers). Repertoires were generated with immunoSEQ multiplex PCR, while TCRdb's copy carries only in-frame clones and drops some. In the table there are 65,000 to 85,000 clones, about two thirds of which are singletons. Sequenced input: PBMCs. The receptors were gathered from a woman aged 25 to 45 in good health and CMV-seronegative.

The chain uses TRBV5-6 and TRBJ1-4; no firm D call. Deletions cut 0 bases from V and 3 bases from J, with 15 bases between. Germline assignment: CDR1 SGHDT and CDR2 YYEEEE. The CDR3 consists of 17 residues. This chain's CDR3 is CASSLGSSARANEKLFF. CDR3 DNA sequence: TGTGCCAGCAGCTTGGGTAGTTCAGCGAGAGCTAATGAAAAACTGTTTTTT. Combining the CDR3 with reference TRBV5-6 and TRBJ1-4 gives the whole variable domain DAGVTQSPTHLIKTRGQQVTLRCSPKSGHDTVSWYQQALGQGPQFIFQYYEEEERQRGNFPDRFSGHQFPNYSSELNVNALLLGDSALYLCASSLGSSARANEKLFFGSGTQLSVL.

The chain carries TRBV18 and TRBJ2-5, with 8 bases fitting TRBD1. CDR1 is KGHSH, CDR2 LQKENI, per germline. The V and J ends lost 4 bases and 1 base, in that order; junction bases with no gene match: 5. CDR3 length equals 15 residues. The CDR3 DNA sequence: TGTGCCAGCTCACAGGACAGGGAACTCCAAGAGACCCAGTACTTC. Amino acids: CASSQDRELQETQYF.

The CDR3 DNA follows: TGTGCCAGCTCAGAAGGGGCTGGAGAGACCCAGTACTTC. Residues: CASSEGAGETQYF. The rearrangement joins TRBV18 to TRBJ2-5; weak D call: TRBD1 (5 bases). In germline, CDR1 is KGHSH, CDR2 LQKENI. V was trimmed by 5 bases and J by 4 bases, leaving 11 bases between them. The CDR3 spans 13 residues.

This chain uses TRBV19 with TRBJ1-2; possibly TRBD1 for D (5 bases). Looked up from germline, CDR1 is LNHDA and CDR2 is SQIVND (reference sequence). The ends were cut back, 2 bases at V and 0 bases at J, with 7 bases in the middle. The CDR3 totals 14 residues. The CDR3 loop is CASSIQGPNYGYTF. The CDR3, as DNA: TGTGCCAGTAGTATACAGGGCCCTAACTATGGCTACACCTTC.

V and J are TRBV7-2 and TRBJ2-2; D possibly corresponds to TRBD2 (5 bases). Germline CDR1 reads SGHTA; CDR2 reads FQGNSA. CDR3 size: 17 residues. The germline V and J ends were trimmed by 6 bases and 5 bases, with 22 bases remaining between them. The CDR3 DNA follows: TGTGCCAGCAGATTACAACGTTCGGGCCCGGGGACCGGGGAGCTGTTTTTT. It codes for CASRLQRSGPGTGELFF.

The chain carries TRBV12-2 and TRBJ2-1; TRBD1 was called by the table and not checked on the DNA. TRBV12-2 is recorded as a pseudogene. This CDR3 contains 18 residues. CDR3 sequence (DNA): TGTGCAAGTCGCTTAGCGGGTCTTACAGGGGGATTCTACAATGAGCAGTTCTTC. Its protein product is CASRLAGLTGGFYNEQFF.

The V gene is TRBV19, the J gene TRBJ2-2; TRBD1 might be the D (6 bases). Trimming stripped 3 bases from V and 1 base from J, with 9 bases between. The CDR3 consists of 15 residues. Per germline, CDR1 LNHDA and CDR2 SQIVND (reference sequence). The CDR3 is CASSIQTGNTGELFF. The CDR3 nucleotides read TGTGCCAGTAGTATCCAGACAGGGAACACCGGGGAGCTGTTTTTT. Looking up the rest from reference TRBV19 and TRBJ2-2 gives the full variable domain: DGGITQSPKYLFRKEGQNVTLSCEQNLNHDAMYWYRQDPGQGLRLIYYSQIVNDFQKGDIAEGYSVSREKKESFPLTVTSAQKNPTAFYLCASSIQTGNTGELFFGEGSRLTVL.

The sample holds many counts of this clone. The chain carries TRBV5-1 and TRBJ1-3, with 7 bases matching TRBD1. Trimming at V came to 4 bases and at J to 0 bases, leaving 1 base not matched to a gene. This CDR3 spans 14 amino acids. CDR1 SGHRS and CDR2 YFSETQ come from the germline V gene. The CDR3, as DNA: TGCGCCAGCAGCCGGACAGGCTCTGGAAACACCATATATTTT. Its protein product is CASSRTGSGNTIYF.

This clone was picked up a small number of times. The junction and the germline gene differ at one end; a read error may be behind it. The CDR3 bases are TGTTCCAGCAGTCCATCCCAAGATACGCAGTATTTT. Protein sequence: CSSSPSQDTQYF. The chain has TRBV7-9 and TRBJ2-3; D not certain. Germline V CDR1 and CDR2: SEHNR, FQNEAQ (reference sequence). The CDR3 totals 12 residues.

The genes are TRBV2 and TRBJ2-5, with 8 bases matching TRBD1. The J call is uncertain, as TRBJ2-7 better fits the DNA end. There are 13 residues in the CDR3. Germline CDR1 and CDR2: SNHLY and FYNNEI. The CDR3, as DNA: TGTGCCAGCAGTGAGCAGGGGGCATACGAGCAGTACTTC. Amino acid sequence: CASSEQGAYEQYF.

The chain carries TRBV18 and TRBJ1-1; the D gene is possibly TRBD1 (5 bases). This CDR3 is built from 12 residues. The germline V gene has CDR1 KGHSH and CDR2 LQKENI. V was clipped by 3 bases and J by 8 bases, with 10 bases between them. CDR3 in DNA: TGTGCCAGCTCACCCTCGGGGGGGGAAGCTTTCTTT. Encoded protein: CASSPSGGEAFF.

The V and J genes are TRBV27 and TRBJ2-3; 9 bases are shared with TRBD2. The CDR3 has 18 amino acids. V gave up 4 bases and J gave up 5 bases; unmatched junction bases: 16. Germline lookup yields CDR1 MNHEY and CDR2 SMNVEV (reference sequence). As DNA, the CDR3 is TGTGCCAGCAGTTCGCTAGCGGGGTACTCTCGGCCCGGAGATACGCAGTATTTT. It is translated as CASSSLAGYSRPGDTQYF.

This clone was observed a handful of times. The V gene is TRBV5-1, the J gene TRBJ2-5; tentative D call: TRBD1 (6 bases). Trimming cost V 0 bases and J 2 bases, with 11 bases left between them. Per the germline V gene, CDR1 is SGHRS and CDR2 is YFSETQ. The CDR3 runs to 15 residues. The CDR3 DNA reads as TGCGCCAGCAGCTTGGAGACAGGCGCTCAAGAGACCCAGTACTTC. As protein: CASSLETGAQETQYF.

The chain employs TRBV4-2 and TRBJ1-2, with a possible D match to TRBD1 (5 bases). The CDR3 has 14 residues. The germline V gene has CDR1 LGHNA and CDR2 YNFKEQ. The V gene lost 4 bases and the J gene lost 1 base, with 10 bases spanning the gap. The CDR3 sequence is CASSPRQSNYGYTF. The CDR3 DNA sequence: TGTGCCAGCAGCCCCCGACAGAGTAACTATGGCTACACCTTC.